This T cell receptor (beta chain) comes out of a study of CD8+ T cells in alopecia areata. The CDR3 has 15 residues. Trimming pared 5 bases from V and 2 bases from J, leaving 14 bases between. CDR1 and CDR2 from the germline V gene are MNHEY and SMNVEV (reference sequence). This sample's treatment: oral pan-JAK inhibitor, 5-10 mg twice daily. Patients with alopecia areata provided lesional scalp punch biopsies as well as peripheral blood. To note about this clone: Its matching antigen is unknown.

After isolation, RNA underwent reverse transcription to generate cDNA as the sequencing template. The protocol was immunoSEQ multiplex PCR, while the TCRdb copy is restricted to in-frame clones and leaves out a portion. Among 200,000 to 250,000 clones listed, 50% to 75% were seen once. Findings and limits, study-wide: One nonresponder leaves baseline CD8+ expansion's link to response uncertain. Tofacitinib delivered significant drops in scalp clonality and in expanded CD8+ clones among the top 100.

The chain carries TRBV27 and TRBJ2-3, with a weak D call TRBD2 (6 bases). The sequence derives from a human donor with alopecia areata. Sequences were derived from CD4+ T cells sorted from blood, sampled at week 4, from a patient treated with tofacitinib. This chain's CDR3 is CASSPLGGATDTQYF. CDR3 coding DNA: TGTGCCAGCAGTCCCCTGGGGGGAGCCACAGATACGCAGTATTTT.